This T cell receptor (beta chain) was observed in a study of T cells in Graves' hyperthyroidism and ophthalmopathy. General observations from the study: Blood held most thyroid clonotypes expanded above 0.001 frequency.

RNA transcripts gave rise to amplified TCR beta CDR3 regions. First-round RT-PCR targeting the TCR CDR3 was performed with the HTBI primer set. TCRdb ran MiXCR on the multiplex PCR reads and lists one entry per CDR3 protein. The sample yields 500,000 to 800,000 distinct CDR3 sequences, 45% seen once. As for this clonotype: Its antigen is unknown.

The CDR3 is 14 amino acids. Looked up from germline, CDR1 is SQVTM and CDR2 is ANQGSEA. The V gene lost 1 base and the J gene lost 4 bases, with 13 bases spanning the gap. Sequenced input: peripheral blood or thyroid tissue (not recorded which). The receptor comes from an adult man with Graves' disease, either hyperthyroidism or ophthalmopathy (not recorded which). The chain joins TRBV29-1 to TRBJ1-2; TRBD1 is a possible D gene (5 bases). CDR3 DNA: TGCAGCGTTGAAGGAAGTGGCGACAGCTATGGCTACACCTTC. Translating gives CSVEGSGDSYGYTF.